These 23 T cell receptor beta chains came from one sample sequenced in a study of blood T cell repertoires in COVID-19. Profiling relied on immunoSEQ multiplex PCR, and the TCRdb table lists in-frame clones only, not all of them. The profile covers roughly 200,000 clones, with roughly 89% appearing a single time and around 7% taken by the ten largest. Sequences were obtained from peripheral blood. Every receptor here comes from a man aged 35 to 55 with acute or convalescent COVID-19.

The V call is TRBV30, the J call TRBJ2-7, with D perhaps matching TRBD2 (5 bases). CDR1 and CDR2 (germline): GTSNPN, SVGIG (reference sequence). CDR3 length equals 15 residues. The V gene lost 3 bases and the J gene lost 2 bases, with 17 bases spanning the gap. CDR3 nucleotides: TGTGCCTGGAGCCTGGACTCCCCGGGGACCTACGAGCAGTACTTC. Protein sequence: CAWSLDSPGTYEQYF. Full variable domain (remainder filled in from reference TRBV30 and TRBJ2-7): SQTIHQWPATLVQPVGSPLSLECTVEGTSNPNLYWYRQAAGRGLQLLFYSVGIGQISSEVPQNLSASRPQDRQFILSSKKLLLSDSGFYLCAWSLDSPGTYEQYFGPGTRLTVT.

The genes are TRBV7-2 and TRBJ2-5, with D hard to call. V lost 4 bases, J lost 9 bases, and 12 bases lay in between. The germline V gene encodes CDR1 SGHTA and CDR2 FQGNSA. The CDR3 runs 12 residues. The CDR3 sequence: CASSYYGMAQYF. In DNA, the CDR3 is TGTGCCAGCAGCTACTATGGCATGGCCCAGTACTTC.

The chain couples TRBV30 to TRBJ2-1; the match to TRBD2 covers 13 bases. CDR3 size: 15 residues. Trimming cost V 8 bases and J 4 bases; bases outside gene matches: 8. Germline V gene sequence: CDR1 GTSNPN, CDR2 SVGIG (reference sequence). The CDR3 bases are TGTGCCGGACGACTAGCGGGGGGCCATTACAATGAGCAGTTCTTC. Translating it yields CAGRLAGGHYNEQFF. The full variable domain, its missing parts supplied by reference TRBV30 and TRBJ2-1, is SQTIHQWPATLVQPVGSPLSLECTVEGTSNPNLYWYRQAAGRGLQLLFYSVGIGQISSEVPQNLSASRPQDRQFILSSKKLLLSDSGFYLCAGRLAGGHYNEQFFGPGTRLTVL.

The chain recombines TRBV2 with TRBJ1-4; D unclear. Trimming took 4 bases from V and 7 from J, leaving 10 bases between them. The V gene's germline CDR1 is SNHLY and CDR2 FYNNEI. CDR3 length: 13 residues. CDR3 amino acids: CASSVGAVEKLFF. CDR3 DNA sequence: TGTGCCAGCAGTGTAGGTGCGGTTGAAAAACTGTTTTTT. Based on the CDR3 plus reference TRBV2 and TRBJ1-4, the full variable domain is EPEVTQTPSHQVTQMGQEVILRCVPISNHLYFYWYRQILGQKVEFLVSFYNNEISEKSEIFDDQFSVERPDGSNFTLKIRSTKLEDSAMYFCASSVGAVEKLFFGSGTQLSVL.

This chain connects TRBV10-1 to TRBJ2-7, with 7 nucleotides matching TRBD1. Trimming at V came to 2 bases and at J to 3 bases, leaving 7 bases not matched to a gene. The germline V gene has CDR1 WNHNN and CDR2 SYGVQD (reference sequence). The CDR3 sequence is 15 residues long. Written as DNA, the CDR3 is TGCGCCAGCAGTGAGGGGACAGTTAACGGCTACGAGCAGTACTTC. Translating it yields CASSEGTVNGYEQYF.

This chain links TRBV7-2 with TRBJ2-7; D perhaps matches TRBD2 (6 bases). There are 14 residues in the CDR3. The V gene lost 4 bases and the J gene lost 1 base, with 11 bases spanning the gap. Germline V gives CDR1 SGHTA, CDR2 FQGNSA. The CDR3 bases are TGTGCCAGCAGCTACCCTGGGGGGTCCTACGAGCAGTACTTC. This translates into CASSYPGGSYEQYF.

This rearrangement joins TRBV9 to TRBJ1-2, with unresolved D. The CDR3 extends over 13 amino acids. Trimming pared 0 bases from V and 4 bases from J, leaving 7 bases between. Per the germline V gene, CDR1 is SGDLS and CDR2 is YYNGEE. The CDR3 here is CASSVDPLYGYTF. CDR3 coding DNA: TGTGCCAGCAGCGTAGATCCTCTCTATGGCTACACCTTC.

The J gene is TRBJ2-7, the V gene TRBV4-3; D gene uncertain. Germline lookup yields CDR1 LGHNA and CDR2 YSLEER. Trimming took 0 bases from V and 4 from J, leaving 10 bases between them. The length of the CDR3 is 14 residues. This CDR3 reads CASSQDIHSYEQYF. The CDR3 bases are TGCGCCAGCAGCCAAGATATACATTCTTACGAGCAGTACTTC.

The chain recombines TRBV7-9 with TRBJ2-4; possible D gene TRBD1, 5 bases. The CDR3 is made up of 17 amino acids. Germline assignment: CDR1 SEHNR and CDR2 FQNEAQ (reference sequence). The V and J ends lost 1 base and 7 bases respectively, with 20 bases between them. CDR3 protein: CASSLGPRVGRANIQYF. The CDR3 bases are TGTGCCAGCAGCTTAGGGCCCAGGGTGGGCAGGGCCAACATTCAGTACTTC.

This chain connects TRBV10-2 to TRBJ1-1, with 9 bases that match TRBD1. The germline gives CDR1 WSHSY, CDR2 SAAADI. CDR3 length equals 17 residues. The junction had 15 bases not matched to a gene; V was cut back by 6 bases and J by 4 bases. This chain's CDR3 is CASSSGLTGGWGTEAFF. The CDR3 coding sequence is TGCGCCAGCAGCTCTGGCCTGACAGGGGGTTGGGGCACTGAAGCTTTCTTT.

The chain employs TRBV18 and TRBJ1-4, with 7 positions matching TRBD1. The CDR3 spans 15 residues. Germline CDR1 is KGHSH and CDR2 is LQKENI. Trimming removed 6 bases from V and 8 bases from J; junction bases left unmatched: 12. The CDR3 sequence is CASSRTTGVYEKLFF. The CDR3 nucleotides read TGTGCCAGCTCCCGAACTACAGGGGTTTACGAAAAACTGTTTTTT.

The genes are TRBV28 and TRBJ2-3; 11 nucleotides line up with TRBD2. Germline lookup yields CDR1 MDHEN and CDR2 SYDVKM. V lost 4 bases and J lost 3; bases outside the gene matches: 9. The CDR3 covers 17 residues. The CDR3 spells CASSSIYTSGGTDTQYF. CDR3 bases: TGTGCCAGCAGTTCGATCTACACTAGCGGGGGAACAGATACGCAGTATTTT.

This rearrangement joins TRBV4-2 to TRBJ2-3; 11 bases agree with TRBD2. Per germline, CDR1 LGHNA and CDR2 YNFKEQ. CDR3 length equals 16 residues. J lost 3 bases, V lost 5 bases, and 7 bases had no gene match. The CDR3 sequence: CASSFPSGGQTDTQYF. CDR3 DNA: TGTGCCAGCAGCTTCCCTAGCGGGGGGCAGACAGATACGCAGTATTTT.

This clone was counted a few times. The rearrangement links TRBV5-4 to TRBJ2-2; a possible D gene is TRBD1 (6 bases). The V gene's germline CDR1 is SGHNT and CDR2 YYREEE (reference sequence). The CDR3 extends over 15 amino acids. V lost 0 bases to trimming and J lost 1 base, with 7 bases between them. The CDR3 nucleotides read TGTGCCAGCAGCTTGGGACAGGAGAACACCGGGGAGCTGTTTTTT. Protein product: CASSLGQENTGELFF.

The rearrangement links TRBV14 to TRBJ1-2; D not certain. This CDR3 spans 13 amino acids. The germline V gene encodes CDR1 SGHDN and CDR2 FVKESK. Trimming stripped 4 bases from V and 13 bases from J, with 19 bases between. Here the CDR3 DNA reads TGTGCCAGCAGCCTACAGAGCACTATGGGGAGCACCTTC. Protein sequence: CASSLQSTMGSTF.

This CDR3 reads CATSAYNSYEQYF. DNA for the CDR3: TGTGCCACCAGTGCGTACAACTCCTACGAGCAGTACTTC. This chain uses TRBV24-1 with TRBJ2-7; D not certain. From germline, CDR1 is KGHDR and CDR2 SFDVKD. Trimming shortened V by 5 bases and J by 0 bases, and 7 bases separated the two germline ends. The CDR3 is 13 amino acids.

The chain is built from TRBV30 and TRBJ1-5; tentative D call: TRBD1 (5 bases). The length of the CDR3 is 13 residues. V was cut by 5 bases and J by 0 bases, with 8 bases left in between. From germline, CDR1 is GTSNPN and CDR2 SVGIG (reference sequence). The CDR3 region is CAWDRNSNQPQHF. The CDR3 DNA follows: TGTGCCTGGGACAGAAATAGCAATCAGCCCCAGCATTTT.

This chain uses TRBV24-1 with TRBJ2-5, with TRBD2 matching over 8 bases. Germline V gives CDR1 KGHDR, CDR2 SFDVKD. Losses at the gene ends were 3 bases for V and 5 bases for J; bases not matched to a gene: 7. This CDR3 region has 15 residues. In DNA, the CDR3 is TGTGCCACCAGTGATCCCGGACTAGCAGGGGAGACCCAGTACTTC. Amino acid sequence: CATSDPGLAGETQYF.

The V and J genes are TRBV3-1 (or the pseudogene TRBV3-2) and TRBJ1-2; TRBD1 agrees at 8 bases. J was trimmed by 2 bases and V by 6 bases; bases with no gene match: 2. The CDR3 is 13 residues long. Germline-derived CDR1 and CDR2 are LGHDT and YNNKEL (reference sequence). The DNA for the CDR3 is TGTGCCAGCAGTCGGACAGGGAACTATGGCTACACCTTC. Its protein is CASSRTGNYGYTF.

The CDR3 loop is CASSLESAGNTIYF. In nucleotides, the CDR3 is TGTGCCAGCAGCTTAGAATCCGCGGGAAACACCATATATTTT. The J gene is TRBJ1-3, the V gene TRBV11-2; no clear D. Germline values: CDR1 SGHAT, CDR2 FQNNGV. This CDR3 is built from 14 residues. Deletions cut 0 bases from V and 4 bases from J, with 7 bases between. Together with reference TRBV11-2 and TRBJ1-3, the CDR3 gives the full variable domain: EAGVAQSPRYKIIEKRQSVAFWCNPISGHATLYWYQQILGQGPKLLIQFQNNGVVDDSQLPKDRFSAERLKGVDSTLKIQPAKLEDSAVYLCASSLESAGNTIYFGEGSWLTVV.

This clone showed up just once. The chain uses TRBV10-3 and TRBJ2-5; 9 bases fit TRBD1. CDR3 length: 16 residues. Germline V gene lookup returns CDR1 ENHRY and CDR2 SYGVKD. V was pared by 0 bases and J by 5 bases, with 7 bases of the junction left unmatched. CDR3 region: CAISESRQGEVETQYF. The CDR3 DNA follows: TGTGCCATCAGTGAGTCGCGACAGGGGGAAGTTGAGACCCAGTACTTC.

CDR3 coding DNA: TGTGCCAGCAGTCAGAATTTGGTTGGAAACACCATATATTTT. This sequence encodes CASSQNLVGNTIYF. The chain recombines TRBV6-5 with TRBJ1-3, with no clear D. The CDR3 spans 14 residues. Germline V lookup: CDR1 MNHEY, CDR2 SVGAGI. The V end lost 5 bases, the J end lost 3 bases, and 11 bases lay between the germline ends.

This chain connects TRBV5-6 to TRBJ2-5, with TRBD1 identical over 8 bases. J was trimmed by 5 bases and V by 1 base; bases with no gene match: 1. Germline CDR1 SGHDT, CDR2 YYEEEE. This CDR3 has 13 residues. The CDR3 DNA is TGTGCCAGCAGCTTGCAGGGGGCGGAGACCCAGTACTTC. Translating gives CASSLQGAETQYF.